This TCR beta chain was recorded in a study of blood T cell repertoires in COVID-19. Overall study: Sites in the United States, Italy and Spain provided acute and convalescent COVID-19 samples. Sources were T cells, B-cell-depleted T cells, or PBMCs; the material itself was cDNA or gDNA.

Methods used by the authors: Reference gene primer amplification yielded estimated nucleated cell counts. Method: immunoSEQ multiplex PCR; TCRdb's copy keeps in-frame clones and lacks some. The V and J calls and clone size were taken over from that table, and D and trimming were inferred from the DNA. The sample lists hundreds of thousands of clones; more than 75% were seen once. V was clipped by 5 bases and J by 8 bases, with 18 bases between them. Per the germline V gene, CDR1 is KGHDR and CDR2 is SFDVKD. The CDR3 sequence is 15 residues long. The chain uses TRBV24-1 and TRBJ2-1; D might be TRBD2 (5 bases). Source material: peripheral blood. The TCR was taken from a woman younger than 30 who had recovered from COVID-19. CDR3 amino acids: CATSVMRDGGYEQFF. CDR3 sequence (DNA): TGTGCCACCAGTGTGATGAGGGATGGAGGTTATGAGCAGTTCTTC.